The 8 T cell receptor beta chains listed next were all sequenced from one sample in a study of human T cells and chemical hapten exposure. One entry per CDR3 protein, called by TCRdb with MiXCR from the RACE reads. The sample shows approximately 87,000 distinct CDR3 sequences, 11% of them seen only once. Documented time point: patch test 2, 6 weeks after DPC sensitization. Treatment reported: therapeutic diphenylcyclopropenone sensitization with weekly scalp DPC. Material: whole blood, obtained in connection with sensitization to the hapten diphenylcyclopropenone (DPC). These receptors were obtained from a woman in her 40s with alopecia areata. Some clones in this sample may be carry-over from other donors' samples.

Ten or more counts support this clonotype. The genes are TRBV28 and TRBJ2-7; 14 bases line up with TRBD2. This CDR3 is 14 amino acids long. V was pared by 2 bases and J by 10 bases, with 4 bases of the junction left unmatched. Germline V CDR1 and CDR2: MDHEN, SYDVKM. Here the CDR3 DNA reads TGTGCCAGCAGTTTAAGGGGGACTAGCGGGGGACAGTACTTC. This codes for CASSLRGTSGGQYF.

This clonotype was seen only a few times. V is TRBV6-2 or TRBV6-3 and J is TRBJ2-7; the D is unclear. V was cut by 5 bases and J by 5 bases, with 10 bases left in between. Germline CDR1 is MNHEY and CDR2 is SVGEGT. This CDR3 is built from 12 residues. The CDR3 nucleotides read TGTGCCAGCAGTCCGGGTACTAACGAGCAGTACTTC. Translation gives CASSPGTNEQYF.

This clonotype was seen a few times. CDR3 nucleotide sequence: TGTGCCAGCAGTACAGGGATGGGAGAGACCCAGTACTTC. As protein: CASSTGMGETQYF. The V call is TRBV28, the J call TRBJ2-5; D possibly corresponds to TRBD1 (6 bases). Trimming left V 5 bases short and J 4 bases short, with 11 bases between. In germline, CDR1 is MDHEN, CDR2 SYDVKM. The CDR3 runs 13 residues. The whole variable domain, filled in from reference TRBV28 and TRBJ2-5, reads DVKVTQSSRYLVKRTGEKVFLECVQDMDHENMFWYRQDPGLGLRLIYFSYDVKMKEKGDIPEGYSVSREKKERFSLILESASTNQTSMYLCASSTGMGETQYFGPGTRLLVL.

In its sample, this clonotype was seen a few times. The rearrangement links TRBV28 to TRBJ1-2, with TRBD1 matching 9 bases. The CDR3 runs to 18 residues. Germline CDR1 is MDHEN and CDR2 is SYDVKM. With 6 bases clipped from V and 6 bases from J, the junction kept 20 bases outside the gene matches. The CDR3 DNA follows: TGTGCCAGCAGCCGAGATGTAGGGACAGGGTATTTCCCCGATGGCTACACCTTC. Translated: CASSRDVGTGYFPDGYTF.

J is TRBJ1-1 and V is TRBV18; TRBD1 matches at 10 bases. The ends lost 2 bases at V and 1 base at J; junction bases unmatched: 1. The CDR3 is 15 amino acids. CDR1 is KGHSH and CDR2 is LQKENI in the germline V gene. The CDR3: CASSPGDRGNTEAFF. The DNA of the CDR3 is TGTGCCAGCTCACCAGGGGACAGGGGGAACACTGAAGCTTTCTTT.

This clonotype occurred a few times. V and J are TRBV14 and TRBJ2-2; maybe TRBD2 (6 bases). Germline V gives CDR1 SGHDN, CDR2 FVKESK. CDR3 length equals 15 residues. The V gene lost 4 bases and the J gene lost 0 bases, with 9 bases spanning the gap. This CDR3 is CASSRGLSNTGELFF. CDR3 bases: TGTGCCAGCAGCCGAGGACTATCGAACACCGGGGAGCTGTTTTTT.

This chain connects TRBV2 to TRBJ1-1, with TRBD1 identical over 7 bases. The CDR3 is made up of 13 amino acids. Germline V gives CDR1 SNHLY, CDR2 FYNNEI. Losses at the gene ends were 5 bases for V and 4 bases for J; bases not matched to a gene: 4. CDR3 DNA sequence: TGTGCCAGCAGTAAGACAGGGACCACTGAAGCTTTCTTT. Its translation: CASSKTGTTEAFF.

This clonotype came up a few times. This sequence may be a read error, since a much larger clone differs from it by one base. The rearrangement links TRBV12-3 or TRBV12-4 to TRBJ2-5; TRBD1 might be the D (6 bases). This CDR3 spans 13 amino acids. The CDR3 sequence is CAGSRGDGETQYF. CDR3 nucleotides: TGTGCCGGCAGCAGGGGAGATGGAGAGACCCAGTACTTC.